The next 29 T cell receptor beta chains were all read from a single sample in a study of blood T cell repertoires in COVID-19. Using immunoSEQ multiplex PCR, the repertoire was profiled, and TCRdb retains in-frame clones only, with some absent. The data hold 250,000 to 300,000 clones, with around 88% observed a single time. The sample consisted of peripheral blood. These TCRs come from a man aged 80 or over with acute or convalescent COVID-19.

The chain joins TRBV19 to TRBJ1-5; 8 nucleotides line up with TRBD1. Germline CDR1 and CDR2: LNHDA and SQIVND (reference sequence). There are 15 residues in the CDR3. J gave up 5 bases and V 4 bases, and 7 bases lay outside the gene matches. In nucleotides, the CDR3 is TGTGCCAGTAGTACCGGACAGGGCGGCTATCAGCCCCAGCATTTT. It translates to CASSTGQGGYQPQHF.

The chain joins TRBV2 to TRBJ1-5; 9 bases match TRBD1. The germline gives CDR1 SNHLY, CDR2 FYNNEI. The CDR3 has 16 residues. J gave up 2 bases and V 3 bases, and 5 bases lay outside the gene matches. CDR3 in DNA: TGTGCCAGCAGTGAGGGGACAGGGTGGCGCAATCAGCCCCAGCATTTT. Its translation: CASSEGTGWRNQPQHF.

This chain connects TRBV18 to TRBJ2-2, with TRBD1 matching over 7 bases. Per germline, CDR1 KGHSH and CDR2 LQKENI. The CDR3 runs to 17 residues. The V gene end was trimmed by 5 bases and the J gene end by 0 bases; junction bases not matched to a gene: 9. The CDR3, as DNA: TGTGCCAGCTCATCCTCGTACAGGGGCCCGAACACCGGGGAGCTGTTTTTT. As protein: CASSSSYRGPNTGELFF.

The chain links TRBV27 to TRBJ2-1; D is unclear. V lost 8 bases, J lost 5 bases, and 19 bases lay in between. The CDR3 runs to 15 residues. Per germline, CDR1 MNHEY and CDR2 SMNVEV (reference sequence). The CDR3 nucleotides read TGTGCCAGCCGAACGAGTCGAGCCCTTAACAATGAGCAGTTCTTC. Translation: CASRTSRALNNEQFF.

This clone was recorded once. An end of the junction differs from the germline gene, which may be a read error. This chain links TRBV6-1 with TRBJ2-7, with TRBD2 identical over 9 bases. Germline CDR1 MNHNS, CDR2 SASEGT. This CDR3 comprises 14 residues. In nucleotides, the CDR3 is TGTGCCAGCAGAGAAGCGGGGGGAGCCTACGAGCAGTACTTC. This translates into CASREAGGAYEQYF.

This chain connects TRBV7-3 to TRBJ2-1; 9 bases match TRBD2. The CDR3 covers 17 residues. Germline assignment: CDR1 SGHTA and CDR2 FQGTGA. V gave up 1 base and J gave up 5 bases; unmatched junction bases: 9. This chain's CDR3 is CASSLKGGLANNNEQFF. As DNA, the CDR3 is TGTGCCAGCAGCTTAAAGGGGGGACTAGCTAATAACAATGAGCAGTTCTTC.

This chain uses TRBV19 with TRBJ1-4; maybe TRBD1 (5 bases). Germline CDR1 LNHDA, CDR2 SQIVND (reference sequence). This CDR3 has 18 amino acids. Trimming stripped 5 bases from V and 0 bases from J, with 19 bases between. CDR3 bases: TGTGCCAGTAGTCGGGGGGAGGGAGTAGCTGCAACTAATGAAAAACTGTTTTTT. Encoded protein: CASSRGEGVAATNEKLFF.

V gene TRBV13 combines with J gene TRBJ2-1, with 8 bases aligning to TRBD2. V was pared by 6 bases and J by 0 bases, with 4 bases of the junction left unmatched. Per the germline V gene, CDR1 is PRHDT and CDR2 is FYEKMQ (reference sequence). The CDR3 contains 15 residues. The CDR3, as DNA: TGTGCCAGCAGACCTCGGGGGGGCTCCTACAATGAGCAGTTCTTC. Encoded protein: CASRPRGGSYNEQFF.

V and J are TRBV6-5 and TRBJ1-4, with D maybe TRBD1 (6 bases). V was shortened by 6 bases and J by 7 bases, with 15 bases between the two germline ends. The CDR3 covers 14 residues. The V gene's germline CDR1 is MNHEY and CDR2 SVGAGI. CDR3 nucleotide sequence: TGTGCCAGCAGCCAGCTGGGACAAAGTGAAAAACTGTTTTTT. Protein sequence: CASSQLGQSEKLFF.

The V and J genes are TRBV27 and TRBJ2-3, with a weak D call TRBD2 (5 bases). Deletions cut 2 bases from V and 0 bases from J, with 6 bases between. This CDR3 has 14 residues. Germline lookup yields CDR1 MNHEY and CDR2 SMNVEV (reference sequence). CDR3 sequence (DNA): TGTGCCAGCAGTTTAACGGGGAGCACAGATACGCAGTATTTT. Translating it yields CASSLTGSTDTQYF.

This clone was seen more than once but under ten times. The rearrangement uses TRBV5-1 and TRBJ2-2; tentatively, D is TRBD1 (6 bases). Germline V gene data show CDR1 as SGHRS and CDR2 as YFSETQ. There are 14 residues in the CDR3. The V end was cut by 1 base, the J end by 6 bases, with 10 bases between. CDR3 DNA: TGCGCCAGCAGCTTGAGGGGGAGTTCCGGGGAGCTGTTTTTT. It yields the protein CASSLRGSSGELFF.

This chain links TRBV28 with TRBJ2-4; no clear D gene. V was clipped by 8 bases and J by 2 bases, with 16 bases between them. From germline, CDR1 is MDHEN and CDR2 SYDVKM. The CDR3 is made up of 15 amino acids. CDR3 in amino acids: CASLESFQSKNIQYF. CDR3 nucleotides: TGTGCCAGCCTTGAATCGTTCCAGTCCAAAAACATTCAGTACTTC.

The chain combines TRBV6-5 with TRBJ2-1, with D possibly being TRBD1 (6 bases). Germline CDR1 reads MNHEY; CDR2 reads SVGAGI. Trimming pared 5 bases from V and 13 bases from J, leaving 18 bases between. This CDR3 is built from 13 residues. CDR3: CASSPPGHQPQFF. CDR3 in DNA: TGTGCCAGCAGTCCCCCGGGACACCAACCACAGTTCTTC.

The rearrangement uses TRBV2 and TRBJ2-1, with TRBD1 as a possible D gene (6 bases). This CDR3 region has 12 residues. Trimming took 4 bases from V and 7 from J, leaving 8 bases between them. CDR1 and CDR2 (germline): SNHLY, FYNNEI. The CDR3 nucleotides are TGTGCCAGCAGTGTCCAGGGGAATGAGCAGTTCTTC. This translates into CASSVQGNEQFF. The whole variable domain, remainder taken from reference TRBV2 and TRBJ2-1, is EPEVTQTPSHQVTQMGQEVILRCVPISNHLYFYWYRQILGQKVEFLVSFYNNEISEKSEIFDDQFSVERPDGSNFTLKIRSTKLEDSAMYFCASSVQGNEQFFGPGTRLTVL.

The chain couples TRBV5-1 to TRBJ2-5, with TRBD2 identical over 7 bases. The CDR3 loop spans 16 amino acids. Looked up from germline, CDR1 is SGHRS and CDR2 is YFSETQ. V trimming: 6 bases; J trimming: 2 bases; junction bases outside the gene matches: 13. CDR3 region: CASTTGSGLPQETQYF. The CDR3 nucleotides are TGCGCCAGCACCACAGGCTCGGGACTACCACAAGAGACCCAGTACTTC.

This clone was seen many times. The chain couples TRBV4-1 to TRBJ2-1, with D tentatively TRBD1 (5 bases). Germline CDR1 reads MGHRA; CDR2 reads YSYEKL. The CDR3 contains 15 residues. Deletions cut 2 bases from V and 4 bases from J, with 12 bases between. CDR3 in amino acids: CASSQIGATYNEQFF. The CDR3 DNA is TGCGCCAGCAGCCAAATTGGGGCTACGTACAATGAGCAGTTCTTC.

This clone is a singleton in its sample. The CDR3, as DNA: TGTGCCAGCAGCTTAGCGGGACAGGGTCCCTACGAGCAGTACTTC. This codes for CASSLAGQGPYEQYF. The rearrangement links TRBV7-2 to TRBJ2-7; 9 nucleotides match TRBD1. The CDR3 runs 15 residues. Germline CDR1 reads SGHTA; CDR2 reads FQGNSA. J gave up 2 bases and V 0 bases, and 2 bases lay outside the gene matches.

This clone was recorded a few times. V gene TRBV11-1 combines with J gene TRBJ1-1, with D possibly matching TRBD1 (6 bases). The germline CDR1 and CDR2 sequences are SGHAT and FQDESV (reference sequence). This CDR3 comprises 15 residues. V gave up 5 bases and J gave up 10 bases, with 23 bases separating them. DNA for the CDR3: TGTGCCAGCAGCCCAACCGACGGGGAGGGGGATGGAGCTTTCTTT. Translation: CASSPTDGEGDGAFF.

The chain has TRBV7-3 and TRBJ2-1; D call uncertain. Germline CDR1 and CDR2: SGHTA and FQGTGA. The V and J ends lost 5 bases and 0 bases respectively, with 5 bases between them. The CDR3 length is 13 residues. The CDR3 protein is CASSVNSYNEQFF. The CDR3 DNA is TGTGCCAGCAGCGTCAACTCCTACAATGAGCAGTTCTTC.

The chain recombines TRBV6-1 with TRBJ1-2; D gene unclear. Between the trimmed V and J ends, which lost 4 bases and 2 bases, there was a span of 17 bases. The germline CDR1 and CDR2 sequences are MNHNS and SASEGT. CDR3 length: 16 amino acids. The CDR3 reads CASSAGWVTSNYGYTF. For the CDR3, the DNA is TGTGCCAGCAGTGCGGGATGGGTGACGTCGAACTATGGCTACACCTTC.

The chain joins TRBV28 to TRBJ1-1, with D maybe TRBD1 (5 bases). CDR3 length: 14 amino acids. The germline V gene encodes CDR1 MDHEN and CDR2 SYDVKM. V dropped 6 bases and J dropped 6 bases, with 17 bases sitting between them. The CDR3 spells CASRIGRGTAEAFF. For the CDR3, the DNA is TGTGCCAGCAGAATCGGGCGGGGCACGGCTGAAGCTTTCTTT.

The chain joins TRBV21-1 to TRBJ2-5; TRBD2 reflects the table's D call only, with no check against the DNA. TRBV21-1 is shown as a pseudogene. The CDR3 is made up of 14 amino acids. The CDR3 here is CASSIAAGTETQYF. CDR3 nucleotide sequence: TGTGCCAGCAGCATTGCCGCGGGAACAGAGACCCAGTACTTC.

This chain joins TRBV5-1 and TRBJ2-5; 9 bases align to TRBD2. Germline values: CDR1 SGHRS, CDR2 YFSETQ. V dropped 4 bases and J dropped 5; count of bases not matched to a gene: 6. The CDR3 is 14 residues long. In DNA, the CDR3 is TGCGCCAGCAGCAAAACTAGCGGGCGGGAGACCCAGTACTTC. Its protein product is CASSKTSGRETQYF.

This clone was counted only a few times. J is TRBJ2-3 and V is TRBV5-1; D is possibly TRBD2 (6 bases). Looked up from germline, CDR1 is SGHRS and CDR2 is YFSETQ. CDR3 length equals 15 residues. The germline V and J ends were trimmed by 7 bases and 4 bases, with 19 bases remaining between them. CDR3 in DNA: TGCGCCAGCCGGTCTGGGCGGGGTCGCGCAGATACGCAGTATTTT. Protein product: CASRSGRGRADTQYF.

The genes are TRBV19 and TRBJ1-3; 9 bases match TRBD1. The CDR3 is 15 amino acids. Germline V gives CDR1 LNHDA, CDR2 SQIVND (reference sequence). Trimming at V came to 5 bases and at J to 2 bases, leaving 4 bases not matched to a gene. The CDR3 DNA follows: TGTGCCAGTAGTCCATGGACAGGGGCTGGAAACACCATATATTTT. Translation: CASSPWTGAGNTIYF.

The genes are TRBV29-1 and TRBJ1-1; 7 bases line up with TRBD1. V lost 2 bases and J lost 1; bases outside the gene matches: 7. This CDR3 has 15 amino acids. The germline CDR1 and CDR2 sequences are SQVTM and ANQGSEA. The CDR3 DNA reads TGCAGCGTTGAAAGGTCGGGACAGAGGAACACTGAAGCTTTCTTT. It translates to CSVERSGQRNTEAFF.

This chain joins TRBV5-5 and TRBJ2-5; TRBD1 is a possible D gene (6 bases). The CDR3 totals 14 residues. V lost 2 bases and J 4 bases, leaving 12 bases between the germline ends. CDR1 and CDR2 (germline): SGHKS, YYEKEE (reference sequence). The CDR3 DNA is TGTGCCAGCAGCTTTTTGGGGGCTGGAGAGACCCAGTACTTC. Its translation: CASSFLGAGETQYF. The complete variable domain, with remaining parts taken from reference TRBV5-5 and TRBJ2-5, reads DAGVTQSPTHLIKTRGQQVTLRCSPISGHKSVSWYQQVLGQGPQFIFQYYEKEERGRGNFPDRFSARQFPNYSSELNVNALLLGDSALYLCASSFLGAGETQYFGPGTRLLVL.

This clone appeared once. The CDR3 DNA reads as TGTGCCAGCAGCATAACACAGGGAGCCGACTATGGCTACACCTTC. It specifies CASSITQGADYGYTF. V and J are TRBV2 and TRBJ1-2; a weak D match, TRBD1 (6 bases). V was clipped by 6 bases and J by 3 bases, with 17 bases between them. CDR1 and CDR2 (germline): SNHLY, FYNNEI. CDR3 length: 15 residues.

This CDR3 is CASSEKWRVAGTDTQYF. CDR3 sequence (DNA): TGTGCCAGCAGCGAGAAGTGGAGGGTAGCGGGAACAGATACGCAGTATTTT. The rearrangement links TRBV7-2 to TRBJ2-3, with 8 bases lining up with TRBD2. The CDR3 consists of 17 residues. Germline CDR1 reads SGHTA; CDR2 reads FQGNSA. Unmatched junction bases numbered 13, after V lost 5 bases and J lost 3 bases.